Each of the 23 T cell receptor beta chains below was sequenced from the same sample in a study of Ad26.COV2.S vaccination and SARS-CoV-2 variants. This sample's treatment: some 20 received Ad26.COV2.S at low or high dose, single or two shots; five or six received placebo; per-sample allocation not given. The samples were gathered on day 63 after the first injection of vaccine or placebo. Sequencing used immunoSEQ multiplex PCR; TCRdb keeps in-frame clones, though not all of them. The table records roughly 700,000 clones, 70% to 90% of them present only once. The sample in question was peripheral blood, obtained in a trial of Ad26.COV2.S vaccine versus placebo. Source of these receptors: a person aged 18 to 65 who received the Ad26.COV2.S COVID-19 vaccine or a placebo.

This clone was seen once. J is TRBJ2-7 and V is TRBV5-4; a weak D match, TRBD1 (7 bases). Germline V gives CDR1 SGHNT, CDR2 YYREEE (reference sequence). The V end was cut by 7 bases, the J end by 5 bases, with 22 bases between. The CDR3 runs to 15 residues. The CDR3, as DNA: TGTGCCAGCGGGGAGGAAAGGGGGCCTCGCGACGAGCAGTACTTC. Residues: CASGEERGPRDEQYF.

The chain recombines TRBV10-1 with TRBJ2-7; D unclear. V was pared by 0 bases and J by 9 bases, with 9 bases between. Germline CDR1 reads WNHNN; CDR2 reads SYGVQD (reference sequence). The CDR3 runs 12 residues. The CDR3 DNA reads as TGCGCCAGCAGTGAGTCAGAAGGGCGGCAGTACTTC. Protein product: CASSESEGRQYF.

This clone was picked up one time. V usage is TRBV7-9 and J usage is TRBJ1-1; 8 bases are shared with TRBD1. V shed 4 bases and J 7 bases; nucleotides not matched to a gene: 5. This CDR3 comprises 13 residues. Germline V lookup: CDR1 SEHNR, CDR2 FQNEAQ (reference sequence). CDR3 amino acids: CASSSGTGHEAFF. The CDR3 DNA reads as TGTGCCAGCAGCTCAGGGACAGGACATGAAGCTTTCTTT.

The CDR3 DNA reads as TGTGCCAGCTCACCCCAACAGGGATTAGAGAACACTGAAGCTTTCTTT. Translation gives CASSPQQGLENTEAFF. The rearrangement links TRBV18 to TRBJ1-1, with D perhaps TRBD1 (6 bases). Germline-derived CDR1 and CDR2 are KGHSH and LQKENI. The CDR3 consists of 16 residues. V was cut by 3 bases and J by 1 base, with 15 bases left in between.

This chain joins TRBV10-1 and TRBJ1-5; 7 positions match TRBD1. The CDR3 has 11 amino acids. Germline V CDR1 and CDR2: WNHNN, SYGVQD (reference sequence). Trimming at V came to 4 bases and at J to 15 bases, leaving 6 bases not matched to a gene. CDR3 region: CASSGDSDPHF. The CDR3 DNA is TGCGCCAGCAGTGGGGACAGCGACCCGCATTTT.

V and J are TRBV4-3 and TRBJ2-1, with D uncertain. CDR3 size: 16 residues. Trimming removed 7 bases from V and 0 bases from J, with 16 bases in between. Per the germline V gene, CDR1 is LGHNA and CDR2 is YSLEER. The CDR3 protein is CASTLSMGPSYNEQFF. The CDR3 DNA is TGCGCCAGCACCTTAAGCATGGGTCCCTCCTACAATGAGCAGTTCTTC.

The chain links TRBV5-4 to TRBJ2-1, with no clear D. V was clipped by 2 bases and J by 7 bases, with 19 bases between them. Germline CDR1 is SGHNT and CDR2 is YYREEE (reference sequence). The CDR3 extends over 16 amino acids. The CDR3 DNA sequence: TGTGCCAGCAGCTTCCCAGCCCGGGCAGGTGGGAATGAGCAGTTCTTC. This encodes CASSFPARAGGNEQFF.

This clone appeared once. V gene TRBV7-2 combines with J gene TRBJ2-7; D may correspond to TRBD1 or TRBD2 (6 bases each). The CDR3 spans 17 residues. Trimming pared 5 bases from V and 4 bases from J, leaving 24 bases between. Germline lookup yields CDR1 SGHTA and CDR2 FQGNSA. The CDR3 is CASSAVSRGGPAYEQYF. The CDR3 bases are TGTGCCAGCAGCGCCGTTAGCAGGGGAGGACCCGCTTACGAGCAGTACTTC.

The chain is built from TRBV14 and TRBJ1-1, with a tentative D call TRBD1 (5 bases). The length of the CDR3 is 12 residues. The V gene's germline CDR1 is SGHDN and CDR2 FVKESK. Trimming cost V 5 bases and J 4 bases, with 8 bases left between them. This CDR3 reads CASSNRGTEAFF. DNA of the CDR3: TGTGCCAGCAGCAATAGGGGCACTGAAGCTTTCTTT.

The chain uses TRBV27 and TRBJ2-7, with a tentative D call TRBD1 (6 bases). V lost 5 bases, J lost 5 bases, and 16 bases lay in between. CDR1 and CDR2 from the germline V gene are MNHEY and SMNVEV (reference sequence). The CDR3 sequence is 14 residues long. The CDR3 bases are TGTGCCAGCAGTCCTACCTGGACAGCTCACGAGCAGTACTTC. Protein sequence: CASSPTWTAHEQYF.

The rearrangement joins TRBV6-5 to TRBJ2-7, with a possible D match to TRBD2 (6 bases). Germline V gene sequence: CDR1 MNHEY, CDR2 SVGAGI. V was shortened by 0 bases and J by 3 bases, with 15 bases between the two germline ends. The CDR3 length is 16 residues. This CDR3 reads CASSYSPARGNYEQYF. CDR3 nucleotides: TGTGCCAGCAGTTACTCCCCCGCCCGGGGGAACTACGAGCAGTACTTC.

The CDR3 DNA reads TGTGCCAGCTGCCCGGGACTACCCACAGATACGCAGTATTTT. It is translated as CASCPGLPTDTQYF. V is TRBV3-1 (or the pseudogene TRBV3-2) and J is TRBJ2-3; 7 bases line up with TRBD2. Germline CDR1 reads LGHDT; CDR2 reads YNNKEL (reference sequence). The length of the CDR3 is 14 residues. The J segment lost 2 bases and the V segment lost 8 bases, leaving 7 bases of the junction unmatched.

The V and J genes are TRBV30 and TRBJ1-5; TRBD1 is a possible D gene (5 bases). The V gene's germline CDR1 is GTSNPN and CDR2 SVGIG (reference sequence). Trimming took off 1 base at V and 3 bases at J, with 10 bases between the two ends. The CDR3 has 14 residues. Here the CDR3 reads CAWSATRANQPQHF. The CDR3 DNA is TGTGCCTGGAGTGCCACCAGGGCCAATCAGCCCCAGCATTTT.

V gene TRBV7-2 combines with J gene TRBJ2-1; 9 nucleotides line up with TRBD2. Per germline, CDR1 SGHTA and CDR2 FQGNSA. The CDR3 spans 14 residues. The V and J ends lost 4 bases and 4 bases, in that order; junction bases with no gene match: 2. CDR3 nucleotides: TGTGCCAGCAGCTCTAGCGGGGCGTACAATGAGCAGTTCTTC. It is translated as CASSSSGAYNEQFF.

This sequence joins TRBV19 and TRBJ2-7; tentative D call: TRBD1 (6 bases). This CDR3 contains 15 residues. Trimming stripped 0 bases from V and 4 bases from J, with 13 bases between. The germline V gene encodes CDR1 LNHDA and CDR2 SQIVND (reference sequence). The CDR3 spells CASSIDTQGVYEQYF. Written as DNA, the CDR3 is TGTGCCAGTAGTATAGACACACAGGGAGTGTACGAGCAGTACTTC.

The CDR3 is CASSQEDRLAYEQYF. Here the CDR3 DNA reads TGTGCCAGCAGCCAAGAGGACAGGCTCGCCTACGAGCAGTACTTC. This chain connects TRBV3-1 (or the pseudogene TRBV3-2) to TRBJ2-7; 7 positions agree with TRBD1. The length of the CDR3 is 15 residues. V lost 0 bases, J lost 2 bases, and 4 bases stayed unmatched. Germline V lookup: CDR1 LGHDT, CDR2 YNNKEL (reference sequence).

The chain has TRBV2 and TRBJ2-7; 11 nucleotides align to TRBD2. The germline V gene encodes CDR1 SNHLY and CDR2 FYNNEI. The CDR3 covers 17 residues. After removal of 6 bases from V and 2 bases from J, the junction contained 12 bases not matched to a gene. CDR3 sequence: CASSPVAGTSGTYEQYF. The DNA for the CDR3 is TGTGCCAGCAGCCCCGTGGCGGGGACTAGCGGAACCTACGAGCAGTACTTC.

This clone came up a few times. The gene calls are TRBV2 and TRBJ1-1; no firm D call. CDR3 size: 12 residues. CDR1 and CDR2 (germline): SNHLY, FYNNEI. Trimming removed 6 bases from V and 0 bases from J, with 5 bases in between. CDR3 bases: TGTGCCAGCAGGGTTCTGAACACTGAAGCTTTCTTT. Translated, it gives CASRVLNTEAFF. Variable domain in full (rest from reference TRBV2 and TRBJ1-1): EPEVTQTPSHQVTQMGQEVILRCVPISNHLYFYWYRQILGQKVEFLVSFYNNEISEKSEIFDDQFSVERPDGSNFTLKIRSTKLEDSAMYFCASRVLNTEAFFGQGTRLTVV.

The V and J genes are TRBV5-1 and TRBJ2-7, with D perhaps matching TRBD1 (6 bases). CDR1 and CDR2 (germline): SGHRS, YFSETQ. The CDR3 covers 13 residues. V was pared by 4 bases and J by 1 base, with 9 bases between. CDR3: CASSSQGSYEQYF. CDR3 nucleotide sequence: TGCGCCAGCAGCAGCCAGGGGTCCTACGAGCAGTACTTC.

The chain is built from TRBV19 and TRBJ2-6, with D uncertain. Deletions cut 3 bases from V and 0 bases from J, with 3 bases between. The CDR3 contains 14 residues. CDR1 LNHDA and CDR2 SQIVND come from the germline V gene (reference sequence). In DNA, the CDR3 is TGTGCCAGTAGTATGGTCTCTGGGGCCAACGTCCTGACTTTC. Translated: CASSMVSGANVLTF.

The rearrangement links TRBV5-4 to TRBJ2-1; D uncertain. Germline CDR1 is SGHNT and CDR2 is YYREEE (reference sequence). V was trimmed by 7 bases and J by 1 base, leaving 21 bases between them. The CDR3 has 17 amino acids. The CDR3 spells CASPAPFGGISYNEQFF. For the CDR3, the DNA is TGTGCCAGCCCCGCTCCCTTTGGTGGGATATCCTACAATGAGCAGTTCTTC. Together with reference TRBV5-4 and TRBJ2-1, the CDR3 gives the full variable domain: ETGVTQSPTHLIKTRGQQVTLRCSSQSGHNTVSWYQQALGQGPQFIFQYYREEENGRGNFPPRFSGLQFPNYSSELNVNALELDDSALYLCASPAPFGGISYNEQFFGPGTRLTVL.

The V call is TRBV27, the J call TRBJ2-5; the D gene is possibly TRBD1 (6 bases). V lost 4 bases and J 1 base, leaving 13 bases between the germline ends. Germline values: CDR1 MNHEY, CDR2 SMNVEV (reference sequence). CDR3 length equals 15 residues. The CDR3 coding sequence is TGTGCCAGCAGTTCGCCCAGGGGACCCCAAGAGACCCAGTACTTC. Translated, it gives CASSSPRGPQETQYF.

This clone was observed a handful of times. The chain couples TRBV18 to TRBJ1-2; tentative D call: TRBD1 (5 bases). The germline V and J ends were trimmed by 2 bases and 0 bases, with 10 bases remaining between them. The V gene's germline CDR1 is KGHSH and CDR2 LQKENI. The CDR3 is 15 amino acids. DNA of the CDR3: TGTGCCAGCTCACCATGGCCAGGGACTAACTATGGCTACACCTTC. This encodes CASSPWPGTNYGYTF.